These 11 T cell receptor beta chains originate from one sample sequenced in a study of T cells in Graves' hyperthyroidism and ophthalmopathy. Using RNA transcripts as the source, TCR beta CDR3 regions were amplified. During a first-round RT-PCR of the TCR CDR3, the HTBI primer set was used. TCRdb independently ran MiXCR on the multiplex PCR reads; one entry per CDR3 protein. The data hold about 690,000 distinct CDR3 sequences, with 17% observed a single time. Sequencing was performed on blood. These receptor sequences come from a man aged 50 to 60 with Graves' hyperthyroidism.

This clonotype was picked up many times. The rearrangement joins TRBV14 to TRBJ2-1; perhaps TRBD2 as D (6 bases). Germline CDR1 and CDR2: SGHDN and FVKESK. Trimming cost V 3 bases and J 0 bases, with 15 bases left between them. The CDR3 is made up of 17 amino acids. The CDR3 region is CASSHWTTLGSYNEQFF. DNA for the CDR3: TGTGCCAGCAGCCACTGGACTACCCTAGGCTCCTACAATGAGCAGTTCTTC.

This clonotype occurred many times. The chain employs TRBV24-1 and TRBJ2-1; D gene unclear. CDR1 and CDR2 (germline): KGHDR, SFDVKD. Trimming removed 0 bases at V and 5 bases at J, with 10 bases between. CDR3 length equals 15 residues. CDR3 coding DNA: TGTGCCACCAGTGATTTGTTGCAGGTCGACAATGAGCAGTTCTTC. The encoded protein is CATSDLLQVDNEQFF.

The V and J genes are TRBV24-1 and TRBJ2-2; 10 nucleotides line up with TRBD2. The V segment lost 5 bases and the J segment 7 bases; nucleotides outside the gene matches: 12. The CDR3 sequence is 17 residues long. Germline CDR1 KGHDR, CDR2 SFDVKD. The CDR3 loop is CATSGRSGRANHGELFF. In DNA, the CDR3 is TGTGCCACCAGTGGTCGAAGCGGGAGGGCCAATCACGGGGAGCTGTTTTTT.

This clonotype has ten or more counts. The chain couples TRBV2 to TRBJ1-5, with unresolved D. The V gene lost 10 bases and the J gene lost 3 bases, with 19 bases spanning the gap. The V gene's germline CDR1 is SNHLY and CDR2 FYNNEI. This CDR3 has 15 amino acids. The CDR3 protein is CATSQRRGNNQPQHF. The DNA for the CDR3 is TGTGCCACTTCCCAGAGGAGAGGAAACAATCAGCCCCAGCATTTT.

This clonotype has a count of ten or more. The V gene is TRBV2, the J gene TRBJ1-1; 9 nucleotides agree with TRBD1. The CDR3 covers 13 residues. V lost 9 bases and J lost 4; bases outside the gene matches: 6. Germline CDR1 SNHLY, CDR2 FYNNEI. The CDR3 is CARTTGGSTEAFF. In DNA form, the CDR3 reads TGTGCCAGGACGACAGGGGGGAGCACTGAAGCTTTCTTT.

CDR3 protein: CASREAGDWNEQFF. The CDR3 DNA sequence: TGTGCCAGCAGAGAGGCGGGAGATTGGAATGAGCAGTTCTTC. The rearrangement links TRBV28 to TRBJ2-1; TRBD2 matches 7 bases. V lost 6 bases to trimming and J lost 7 bases; unmatched junction nucleotides: 9. The germline V gene has CDR1 MDHEN and CDR2 SYDVKM. The CDR3 runs to 14 residues. Looking up the rest from reference TRBV28 and TRBJ2-1 gives the full variable domain: DVKVTQSSRYLVKRTGEKVFLECVQDMDHENMFWYRQDPGLGLRLIYFSYDVKMKEKGDIPEGYSVSREKKERFSLILESASTNQTSMYLCASREAGDWNEQFFGPGTRLTVL.

The rearrangement links TRBV19 to TRBJ2-7; D gene unclear. V was cut by 3 bases and J by 3 bases, with 15 bases left in between. The germline gives CDR1 LNHDA, CDR2 SQIVND (reference sequence). The CDR3 has 15 amino acids. The CDR3 nucleotides read TGTGCCAGTAGTATCCGTGACTCCATTCGCTACGAGCAGTACTTC. It codes for CASSIRDSIRYEQYF.

Ten or more counts support this clonotype. V and J are TRBV2 and TRBJ2-2, with a possible D match to TRBD1 (5 bases). CDR3 length: 16 residues. Trimming stripped 3 bases from V and 5 bases from J, with 16 bases between. The germline V gene encodes CDR1 SNHLY and CDR2 FYNNEI. The CDR3 spells CASSDAVGRATGELFF. CDR3 nucleotides: TGTGCCAGCAGTGATGCGGTGGGCAGGGCTACCGGGGAGCTGTTTTTT.

This clonotype occurred many times. The chain joins TRBV2 to TRBJ2-1; D ambiguous. Trimming removed 9 bases at V and 6 bases at J, with 18 bases between. In germline, CDR1 is SNHLY, CDR2 FYNNEI. The CDR3 is made up of 14 amino acids. Written as DNA, the CDR3 is TGTGCCAGTGTTCTAGAATCTTCCGGCAATGAGCAGTTCTTC. Translated, it gives CASVLESSGNEQFF. The variable domain in full, with the rest retrieved from reference TRBV2 and TRBJ2-1, is EPEVTQTPSHQVTQMGQEVILRCVPISNHLYFYWYRQILGQKVEFLVSFYNNEISEKSEIFDDQFSVERPDGSNFTLKIRSTKLEDSAMYFCASVLESSGNEQFFGPGTRLTVL.

This clonotype appeared many times. This rearrangement joins TRBV2 to TRBJ2-7; D is unresolved. V was cut by 5 bases and J by 1 base, with 9 bases left in between. The CDR3 is 13 residues long. Germline CDR1 is SNHLY and CDR2 is FYNNEI. CDR3: CASSTTVSYEQYF. The CDR3 nucleotides are TGTGCCAGCAGTACGACGGTATCCTACGAGCAGTACTTC. The full variable domain, with the rest looked up from reference TRBV2 and TRBJ2-7, is EPEVTQTPSHQVTQMGQEVILRCVPISNHLYFYWYRQILGQKVEFLVSFYNNEISEKSEIFDDQFSVERPDGSNFTLKIRSTKLEDSAMYFCASSTTVSYEQYFGPGTRLTVT.

This clonotype has at least ten counts. The gene calls are TRBV27 and TRBJ2-1; D may be TRBD1 (6 bases). CDR1 is MNHEY, CDR2 SMNVEV, per germline (reference sequence). Trimming took 6 bases from V and 0 from J, leaving 9 bases between them. This CDR3 region has 14 residues. The CDR3 here is CASRRGYSYNEQFF. Written as DNA, the CDR3 is TGTGCCAGCAGGAGGGGGTACTCCTACAATGAGCAGTTCTTC.